This T cell receptor beta chain came from a study of quantifying T cell responses using KT2 cells. Across the whole study: RNA was reverse transcribed with TCR alpha and beta constant-region primers.

The cDNA 3' end received a ligated oligonucleotide with a UMI. The first PCR ran approximately 4 cycles with an equimolar RC1.1 and RC1.2 beta primer mix. From the second PCR onward, TCR alpha and beta chains were processed separately. TCRdb reprocessed the UMI-ligation and nested PCR reads via MiXCR and lists one record per CDR3 protein. Among approximately 54,000 distinct CDR3 sequences listed, 9.5% to 13% were seen once. Germline V lookup: CDR1 SGHAT, CDR2 FQNNGV. The CDR3 is 14 amino acids. Trimming cost V 0 bases and J 4 bases, with 10 bases left between them. The sample is PBMC spiked with counted cells of clone KT2.

The sample taken for sequencing was PBMCs spiked with cells of the T cell clone KT2. The chain couples TRBV11-2 to TRBJ2-7; no clear D gene. This clonotype originated in a human donor. This CDR3 is CASSLDYVGYEQYF. DNA for the CDR3: TGTGCCAGCAGCTTAGATTACGTAGGGTACGAGCAGTACTTC.